Shown below are 32 T cell receptor beta chains from a single sample sequenced in a study of read filtering for tumor transcriptome and immune sequencing. From about 0.4 ug of RNA, a library with molecular barcoded alpha/delta and beta/gamma adaptors was made. Via MiXCR, TCRdb re-called the reads, giving one row per CDR3 protein. The sample holds approximately 50,000 distinct CDR3 sequences, 20% to 25% seen once. Sequencing was carried out using a population of CD138-negative cells sorted from bone marrow. Receptors originate from a donor aged 40 or over with multiple myeloma.

This clonotype has a handful of counts. V gene TRBV5-6 combines with J gene TRBJ2-3, with 7 bases identical to TRBD1. The V and J ends lost 5 bases and 0 bases, in that order; junction bases with no gene match: 9. Germline values: CDR1 SGHDT, CDR2 YYEEEE. The CDR3 length is 16 residues. CDR3 coding DNA: TGTGCCAGCAGAAACCCCAGGGGGAGCAGCACAGATACGCAGTATTTT. This encodes CASRNPRGSSTDTQYF.

This clonotype was seen repeatedly, ten times or more. The V and J genes are TRBV7-9 and TRBJ2-3, with D hard to call. CDR1 SEHNR and CDR2 FQNEAQ come from the germline V gene (reference sequence). Trimming shortened V by 3 bases and J by 2 bases, and 9 bases separated the two germline ends. The CDR3 has 14 amino acids. DNA for the CDR3: TGTGCCAGCAGCTTGCTAGGGTCCACAGATACGCAGTATTTT. It specifies CASSLLGSTDTQYF.

Notes on this clonotype: Given a much more abundant clone one base away, this may be a read error. J is TRBJ1-2 and V is TRBV20-1; the D gene is possibly TRBD1 (6 bases). CDR1 and CDR2 (germline): DFQATT, SNEGSKA (reference sequence). The CDR3 is 14 amino acids. The CDR3 DNA reads TGCAGTGCCCCTTCGACAGGCACTAACTATGACTACACCTTC. Encoded protein: CSAPSTGTNYDYTF.

There are many counts of this clonotype. The V and J genes are TRBV2 and TRBJ1-6; D not resolved. CDR3 length: 14 residues. CDR1 and CDR2 from the germline V gene are SNHLY and FYNNEI. V was trimmed by 7 bases and J by 6 bases, leaving 13 bases between them. In nucleotides, the CDR3 is TGTGCCAGCAATTATGCACTGGGTAATTCACCCCTCCACTTT. Translating gives CASNYALGNSPLHF.

This clonotype came up many times. The CDR3 bases are TGTGCCAGCAGCGTAGACACGGCGATCGACGAGCAGTACTTC. Translation: CASSVDTAIDEQYF. The rearrangement links TRBV9 to TRBJ2-7; no firm D call. This CDR3 is built from 14 residues. CDR1 and CDR2 (germline): SGDLS, YYNGEE. V lost 0 bases and J lost 5, with 12 bases in between.

This clonotype appeared many times. The chain is built from TRBV25-1 and TRBJ2-5; D ambiguous. There are 15 residues in the CDR3. CDR1 and CDR2 (germline): MGHDK, SYGVNS. The germline V and J ends were trimmed by 2 bases and 1 base, with 11 bases remaining between them. The CDR3 region has the DNA TGTGCCAGCAGTGAACCACCAGATGGCCAAGAGACCCAGTACTTC. Its protein product is CASSEPPDGQETQYF.

This clonotype has a count of ten or more. CDR3 region: CASSLALKREEQFF. The CDR3, as DNA: TGTGCCAGCAGCTTAGCGCTGAAGCGGGAGGAGCAGTTCTTC. The V gene is TRBV7-2, the J gene TRBJ2-1, with 8 bases identical to TRBD2. This CDR3 is built from 14 residues. Germline CDR1 and CDR2: SGHTA and FQGNSA. Germline trimming cut 0 bases from V and 10 bases from J; bases unmatched to any gene: 5.

For this clonotype: Being one base from a much bigger clone, this may be a read error. The chain has TRBV6-1 and TRBJ1-1, with no clear D. Germline values: CDR1 MNHNS, CDR2 SASEGT. The CDR3 contains 11 residues. The CDR3 DNA follows: TGTGCCAGCGGTGAGTTAGGGGAAGCTTTCTTT. Amino acid sequence: CASGELGEAFF.

There are many counts of this clonotype. The CDR3 here is CASSLWGSPNEKLFF. DNA of the CDR3: TGTGCCAGCAGTTTATGGGGCTCACCTAATGAAAAACTGTTTTTT. The genes are TRBV27 and TRBJ1-4, with TRBD1 as a possible D gene (5 bases). Germline loops: CDR1 MNHEY, CDR2 SMNVEV (reference sequence). The CDR3 consists of 15 residues. The V end was cut by 1 base, the J end by 3 bases, with 9 bases between. Full variable domain (rest looked up from reference TRBV27 and TRBJ1-4): EAQVTQNPRYLITVTGKKLTVTCSQNMNHEYMSWYRQDPGLGLRQIYYSMNVEVTDKGDVPEGYKVSRKEKRNFPLILESPSPNQTSLYFCASSLWGSPNEKLFFGSGTQLSVL.

This clonotype has a count of ten or more. This sequence joins TRBV6-1 and TRBJ2-5, with unresolved D. V was clipped by 8 bases and J by 2 bases, with 12 bases between them. CDR1 and CDR2 (germline): MNHNS, SASEGT. The CDR3 has 13 amino acids. The CDR3 DNA sequence: TGTGCCAGCTGGGTTCAGATACAAGAGACCCAGTACTTC. Translation: CASWVQIQETQYF.

This clonotype was counted at least ten times. The chain couples TRBV3-1 to TRBJ2-5; no reliable D call. CDR3 length: 15 residues. Germline V CDR1 and CDR2: LGHDT, YNNKEL (reference sequence). V was shortened by 1 base and J by 4 bases, with 13 bases between the two germline ends. CDR3: CASSQVLQRLETQYF. The CDR3 DNA sequence: TGTGCCAGCAGCCAAGTTTTACAGAGATTAGAGACCCAGTACTTC.

This clonotype came up many times. This chain links TRBV28 with TRBJ2-1; D not resolved. The V and J ends lost 6 bases and 6 bases respectively, with 12 bases between them. This CDR3 contains 13 residues. CDR1 is MDHEN and CDR2 is SYDVKM in the germline V gene. The CDR3 sequence: CASRKTASNEQFF. CDR3 DNA sequence: TGTGCCAGCAGGAAAACAGCGTCCAATGAGCAGTTCTTC.

Comments on this clonotype: Being one base from a much bigger clone, this may be a read error. CDR3 loop: CASRFRTSNEKLFF. CDR3 in DNA: TGTGCCTCCCGGTTCCGAACCAGTAATGAAAAACTGTTTTTT. The V call is TRBV30, the J call TRBJ1-4; no clear D. Trimming pared 7 bases from V and 4 bases from J, leaving 16 bases between. The CDR3 extends over 14 amino acids. Looked up from germline, CDR1 is GTSNPN and CDR2 is SVGIG (reference sequence).

This clonotype was observed at least ten times. This rearrangement joins TRBV24-1 to TRBJ1-1; the match to TRBD1 covers 10 bases. CDR1 is KGHDR, CDR2 SFDVKD, per germline. This CDR3 is 14 amino acids long. The trim removed 8 bases at V and 3 bases at J, leaving 5 bases unmatched. The CDR3 DNA reads TGTGCCACCATGCCCGGGACAGGGGACACTGAAGCTTTCTTT. This gives the protein CATMPGTGDTEAFF.

There are many counts of this clonotype. The chain joins TRBV20-1 to TRBJ2-5, with 13 bases fitting TRBD2. CDR3 length: 14 amino acids. The V and J ends lost 6 bases and 5 bases, in that order; junction bases with no gene match: 6. Germline CDR1 DFQATT, CDR2 SNEGSKA (reference sequence). CDR3 in DNA: TGCAGTGCCACCGGACTAGCGGGAGTTGAGACCCAGTACTTC. Its translation: CSATGLAGVETQYF.

The table lists this clonotype with many counts. The chain is built from TRBV5-5 and TRBJ2-1, with 8 bases matching TRBD2. Unmatched junction bases numbered 7, after V lost 0 bases and J lost 8 bases. The CDR3 is made up of 15 amino acids. Germline loops: CDR1 SGHKS, CDR2 YYEKEE (reference sequence). CDR3 protein: CASSLDPLAVDEQFF. CDR3 bases: TGTGCCAGCAGCTTGGACCCACTAGCGGTCGATGAGCAGTTCTTC.

There are many counts of this clonotype. This chain links TRBV19 with TRBJ2-7; D not certain. Germline V CDR1 and CDR2: LNHDA, SQIVND (reference sequence). Trimming took off 9 bases at V and 6 bases at J, with 21 bases between the two ends. The CDR3 is made up of 14 amino acids. CDR3 protein: CASQSGPGQSEQYF. The CDR3 region has the DNA TGTGCCAGCCAGTCGGGCCCCGGGCAGAGCGAGCAGTACTTC.

Note on this clonotype: Since a much larger clone is just one base distant, this may be a read error. The rearrangement links TRBV3-1 to TRBJ1-1; no firm D call. The CDR3 loop spans 12 amino acids. Trimming pared 4 bases from V and 2 bases from J, leaving 5 bases between. Germline CDR1 is LGHDT and CDR2 is YNNKEL (reference sequence). CDR3 region: CASSPANTEAFF. In DNA form, the CDR3 reads TGTGCCAGCAGCCCTGCTAACACTGAAGCTTTCTTT.

The sample holds a few counts of this clonotype. It may be a read error: a sequence one base away is much more abundant. The V gene is TRBV6-5, the J gene TRBJ2-2, with no clear D. Germline-derived CDR1 and CDR2 are MNHEY and SVGAGI. CDR3 size: 12 residues. The V gene lost 8 bases and the J gene lost 8 bases, with 12 bases spanning the gap. The CDR3 reads CASGHRSGELFF. The CDR3 DNA reads as TGTGCCAGCGGTCACCGCTCAGGGGAGCTGTTTTTT.

This clonotype has a count of ten or more. J is TRBJ2-3 and V is TRBV28; D perhaps matches TRBD2 (7 bases). CDR3 size: 16 residues. The V gene's germline CDR1 is MDHEN and CDR2 SYDVKM. The ends were cut back, 6 bases at V and 4 bases at J, with 20 bases in the middle. DNA of the CDR3: TGTGCCAGCAGCCCAAGGGAGGGGGAATCCCCAGATACGCAGTATTTT. Its translation is CASSPREGESPDTQYF.

In this sample, this clonotype turned up many times. The chain combines TRBV4-2 with TRBJ1-5; possibly TRBD1 for D (5 bases). The CDR3 runs 13 residues. Germline values: CDR1 LGHNA, CDR2 YNFKEQ. Trimming stripped 9 bases from V and 0 bases from J, with 9 bases between. The chain's CDR3 is CARIDSSNQPQHF. The CDR3, as DNA: TGTGCCAGAATTGACAGTAGCAATCAGCCCCAGCATTTT.

This clonotype was recorded a few times. This sequence joins TRBV29-1 and TRBJ2-5, with D hard to call. Deletions cut 7 bases from V and 5 bases from J, with 8 bases between. This CDR3 has 10 amino acids. Germline V gives CDR1 SQVTM, CDR2 ANQGSEA. This CDR3 reads CSAWVETQYF. The CDR3 bases are TGCAGCGCTTGGGTGGAGACCCAGTACTTC.

Ten or more counts support this clonotype. The chain joins TRBV4-2 to TRBJ2-5; D possibly corresponds to TRBD1 (5 bases). Germline V gene sequence: CDR1 LGHNA, CDR2 YNFKEQ. Trimming took off 5 bases at V and 2 bases at J, with 9 bases between the two ends. The CDR3 contains 13 residues. Here the CDR3 reads CASSEAGQETQYF. As DNA, the CDR3 is TGTGCCAGCAGCGAAGCAGGGCAAGAGACCCAGTACTTC.

This clonotype has a count of ten or more. This chain links TRBV7-2 with TRBJ2-3; D uncertain. Trimming left V 3 bases short and J 6 bases short, with 13 bases between. Germline CDR1 is SGHTA and CDR2 is FQGNSA. This CDR3 region has 14 residues. The CDR3 loop reads CASSFSLSLDTQYF. The CDR3 DNA is TGTGCCAGCAGCTTCTCGCTCAGTCTTGATACGCAGTATTTT.

This clonotype was detected many times. The CDR3 region is CSVVWAAGGSGNTIYF. The CDR3 DNA sequence: TGCAGCGTTGTATGGGCGGCAGGGGGCTCTGGAAACACCATATATTTT. The chain joins TRBV29-1 to TRBJ1-3; 7 nucleotides agree with TRBD1. The CDR3 runs 16 residues. After removal of 4 bases from V and 0 bases from J, the junction contained 9 bases not matched to a gene. Germline V lookup: CDR1 SQVTM, CDR2 ANQGSEA.

This clonotype has more than one count but fewer than ten. Possible read error: a much larger clone is one base away. The rearrangement uses TRBV5-1 and TRBJ1-1; no clear D gene. Looked up from germline, CDR1 is SGHRS and CDR2 is YFSETQ. This CDR3 has 13 amino acids. With 3 bases removed from V and 0 bases from J, the gap between germline ends came to 6 bases. CDR3 DNA sequence: TGCGCCAGCAGCTCGGCCTTGAACACTGAAGCTTTCTTT. Amino acids: CASSSALNTEAFF.

As to this clonotype: A much larger clone lies a single base off, so this may be a read error. The chain couples TRBV3-1 to TRBJ2-7; 7 positions agree with TRBD2. Germline trimming cut 5 bases from V and 2 bases from J; bases unmatched to any gene: 6. The CDR3 runs to 14 residues. Germline lookup yields CDR1 LGHDT and CDR2 YNNKEL (reference sequence). This CDR3 reads CASSAPSGTYEQYF. DNA of the CDR3: TGTGCCAGCAGCGCTCCTAGCGGAACCTACGAGCAGTACTTC.

This clonotype was recorded at least ten times. The chain links TRBV6-2 or TRBV6-3 to TRBJ2-5; 8 nucleotides match TRBD1. There are 15 residues in the CDR3. Germline V gene lookup returns CDR1 MNHEY and CDR2 SVGEGT. The ends lost 5 bases at V and 2 bases at J; junction bases unmatched: 7. In nucleotides, the CDR3 is TGTGCCAGCAGTCGGACAGGGCGGGGACAAGAGACCCAGTACTTC. Translation gives CASSRTGRGQETQYF.

In the case of this clonotype: Only one base separates this from a far larger clonotype, so it likely reflects a read error. V and J are TRBV12-3 or TRBV12-4 and TRBJ2-2; D not resolved. The CDR3 totals 15 residues. Trimming pared 7 bases from V and 1 base from J, leaving 13 bases between. In DNA form, the CDR3 reads TGTGCCAGCACCACTATAGGAAAGAACACCGGGGAGCTGTTTTTT. Its translation: CASTTIGKNTGELFF.

Ten or more counts support this clonotype. V gene TRBV12-3 or TRBV12-4 combines with J gene TRBJ1-5; 9 bases fit TRBD1. The CDR3 consists of 14 residues. The junction had 5 bases not matched to a gene; V was cut back by 8 bases and J by 3 bases. This chain's CDR3 is CASVTGGLNQPQHF. The CDR3 region has the DNA TGTGCCAGCGTAACAGGGGGCCTCAATCAGCCCCAGCATTTT.

The rearrangement joins TRBV5-1 to TRBJ2-7, with 10 bases identical to TRBD2. The V gene end was trimmed by 0 bases and the J gene end by 6 bases; junction bases not matched to a gene: 6. CDR3 size: 15 residues. Germline V gene sequence: CDR1 SGHRS, CDR2 YFSETQ. CDR3 loop: CASSLVGTSVFEQYF. In nucleotides, the CDR3 is TGCGCCAGCAGCTTGGTCGGGACTAGCGTCTTCGAGCAGTACTTC.

This clonotype was recorded at least ten times. In DNA form, the CDR3 reads TGCGCCAGCCAACAGGGGGCTCGCGACGAGCAGTACTTC. This encodes CASQQGARDEQYF. V and J are TRBV5-1 and TRBJ2-7; 9 bases fit TRBD1. The junction had 7 bases not matched to a gene; V was cut back by 7 bases and J by 5 bases. The CDR3 loop spans 13 amino acids. Looked up from germline, CDR1 is SGHRS and CDR2 is YFSETQ.